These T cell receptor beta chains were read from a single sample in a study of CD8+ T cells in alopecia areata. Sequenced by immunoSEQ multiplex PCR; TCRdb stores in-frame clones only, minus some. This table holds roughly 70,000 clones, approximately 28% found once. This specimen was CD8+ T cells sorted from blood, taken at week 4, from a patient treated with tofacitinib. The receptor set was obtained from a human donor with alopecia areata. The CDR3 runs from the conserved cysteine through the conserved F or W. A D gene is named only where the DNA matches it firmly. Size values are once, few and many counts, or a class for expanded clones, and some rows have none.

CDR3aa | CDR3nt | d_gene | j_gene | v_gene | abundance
CASSLVGTLGEKLFF | TGTGCCAGCAGCTTAGTCGGGACCTTGGGGGAAAAACTGTTTTTT | NA | TRBJ1-4 | TRBV7-2 | many
CSVETFEGHDNEQFF | TGCAGCGTTGAAACATTTGAGGGCCACGACAATGAGCAGTTCTTC | NA | TRBJ2-1 | TRBV29-1 | NA
CASRGPGLAGVDTQYF | TGTGCCAGCAGGGGTCCGGGACTAGCGGGAGTAGATACGCAGTATTTT | TRBD2 | TRBJ2-3 | TRBV2 | NA
CASSPHQGIAVDSGANVLTF | TGTGCCAGCAGCCCCCATCAGGGTATAGCGGTTGACTCTGGGGCCAACGTCCTGACTTTC | NA | TRBJ2-6 | TRBV7-8 | few
CASRTGTQPQHF | TGTGCCAGCAGGACAGGGACTCAGCCCCAGCATTTT | TRBD1 | TRBJ1-5 | TRBV27 | few
CASLGALETQYF | TGCGCCAGCCTCGGAGCTTTAGAGACCCAGTACTTC | NA | TRBJ2-5 | TRBV10-2 | NA
CASSVGQDHGYTF | TGTGCCAGCAGCGTAGGACAGGACCATGGCTACACCTTC | NA | TRBJ1-2 | TRBV9 | few
CASSEALSNQPQHF | TGTGCCAGCAGTGAGGCCCTTAGCAATCAGCCCCAGCATTTT | NA | TRBJ1-5 | TRBV6-1 | NA
CASSSDGYEQYF | TGTGCCAGCAGCTCGGACGGCTACGAGCAGTACTTC | NA | TRBJ2-7 | TRBV6-5 | NA
CAWSVRGNEAFF | TGTGCCTGGAGTGTACGCGGAAATGAAGCTTTCTTT | NA | TRBJ1-1 | TRBV30 | NA
CASSEAGGRGTYGYTF | TGTGCCAGCAGTGAAGCGGGCGGTAGGGGGACATATGGCTACACCTTC | NA | TRBJ1-2 | TRBV2 | NA